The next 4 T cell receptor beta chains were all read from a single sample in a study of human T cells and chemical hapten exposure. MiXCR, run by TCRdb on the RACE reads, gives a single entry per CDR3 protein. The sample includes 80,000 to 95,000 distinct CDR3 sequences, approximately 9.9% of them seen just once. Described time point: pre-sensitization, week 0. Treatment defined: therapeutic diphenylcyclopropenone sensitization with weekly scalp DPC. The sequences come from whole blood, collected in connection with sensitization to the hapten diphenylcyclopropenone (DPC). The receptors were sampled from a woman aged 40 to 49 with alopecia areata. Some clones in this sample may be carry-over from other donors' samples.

Here the CDR3 reads CASSPSRQGARNEQFF. In DNA form, the CDR3 reads TGTGCCAGCTCACCTTCCAGACAGGGGGCTAGAAATGAGCAGTTCTTC. The gene calls are TRBV18 and TRBJ2-1; 10 bases map to TRBD1. The CDR3 has 16 residues. From germline, CDR1 is KGHSH and CDR2 LQKENI. Losses at the gene ends were 3 bases for V and 7 bases for J; bases not matched to a gene: 9.

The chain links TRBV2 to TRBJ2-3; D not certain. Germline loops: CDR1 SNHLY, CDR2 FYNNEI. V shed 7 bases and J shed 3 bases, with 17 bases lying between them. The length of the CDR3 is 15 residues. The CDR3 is CASTGRSGLTDTQYF. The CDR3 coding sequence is TGTGCCAGCACTGGAAGGTCAGGCTTGACAGATACGCAGTATTTT.

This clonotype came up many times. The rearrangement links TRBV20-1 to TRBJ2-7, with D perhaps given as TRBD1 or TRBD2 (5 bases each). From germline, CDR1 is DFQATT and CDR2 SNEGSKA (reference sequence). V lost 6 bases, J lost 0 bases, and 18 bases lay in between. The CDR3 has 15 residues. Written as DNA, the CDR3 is TGCAGTGCCACGATGGATGGGGGAAGCTCCTACGAGCAGTACTTC. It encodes CSATMDGGSSYEQYF.

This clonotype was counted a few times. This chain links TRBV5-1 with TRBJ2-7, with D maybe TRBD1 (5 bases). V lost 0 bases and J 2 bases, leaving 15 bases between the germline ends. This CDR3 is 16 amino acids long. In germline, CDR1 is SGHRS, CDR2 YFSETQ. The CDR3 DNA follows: TGCGCCAGCAGCTTGGGCCCCTCTGGACAACCCTACGAGCAGTACTTC. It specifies CASSLGPSGQPYEQYF.